The clone carrying this T cell receptor (beta chain) occurred many times. The antigen remains undetermined. Sequencing was performed with immunoSEQ multiplex PCR; in TCRdb, only in-frame clones are kept and a portion is missing. The data show about 38,000 clones, with none appearing a single time. These data belong to a study of T cells after posttransplantation cyclophosphamide. Notes on the study in general: Tissue-infiltrating T cells from skin or gut overlapped little with blood T cells.

This CDR3 has 15 amino acids. Germline V CDR1 and CDR2: SGHVS, FQNEAQ. The V gene end was trimmed by 1 base and the J gene end by 4 bases; junction bases not matched to a gene: 4. The chain carries TRBV7-8 and TRBJ2-7, with 10 bases identical to TRBD2. The sequenced sample consisted of PBMCs. The receptor comes from a man under 40 in good health and a related stem cell transplant donor. CDR3 DNA: TGTGCCAGCAGCTTAGAGCCTAGCGGGGGTTACGAGCAGTACTTC. Protein product: CASSLEPSGGYEQYF.